The next 29 T cell receptor beta chains were all read from a single sample in a study of T-cell memory formation after mild COVID-19. TCRdb re-analysed the 5' RACE reads in MiXCR, keeping a single row per CDR3 protein. The data hold 350,000 to 500,000 distinct CDR3 sequences, with approximately 19% observed a single time. The specimen sequenced was PBMCs or a T cell subset sorted from them (not recorded which). These receptors were collected from a man younger than 30 who had mild COVID-19 (a few samples of this study predate the infection). Cell type and time point are not known.

The gene calls are TRBV24-1 and TRBJ2-1; D is unclear. Germline-derived CDR1 and CDR2 are KGHDR and SFDVKD. V shed 9 bases and J shed 6 bases, with 11 bases lying between them. This CDR3 is 12 amino acids long. Here the CDR3 reads CATGSRRNEQFF. The CDR3 coding sequence is TGTGCCACCGGGTCCCGGCGCAATGAGCAGTTCTTC.

Only a few counts were recorded for this clonotype. This chain links TRBV20-1 with TRBJ2-3; D perhaps matches TRBD1 (6 bases). The CDR3 has 15 residues. Germline loops: CDR1 DFQATT, CDR2 SNEGSKA (reference sequence). Deletions cut 0 bases from V and 4 bases from J, with 14 bases between. The CDR3 coding sequence is TGCAGTGCTAGAGATATAGGGGACACATCAGATACGCAGTATTTT. Translated, it gives CSARDIGDTSDTQYF.

The chain has TRBV7-9 and TRBJ2-5; weak D call: TRBD1 (6 bases). Trimming shortened V by 3 bases and J by 5 bases, and 10 bases separated the two germline ends. The CDR3 consists of 13 residues. Germline V CDR1 and CDR2: SEHNR, FQNEAQ (reference sequence). CDR3 sequence reads: CASSFTGSETQYF. The DNA for the CDR3 is TGTGCCAGCAGCTTTACAGGGAGTGAGACCCAGTACTTC. The full variable domain, in which reference TRBV7-9 and TRBJ2-5 provide the parts outside the CDR3, is DTGVSQNPRHKITKRGQNVTFRCDPISEHNRLYWYRQTLGQGPEFLTYFQNEAQLEKSRLLSDRFSAERPKGSFSTLEIQRTEQGDSAMYLCASSFTGSETQYFGPGTRLLVL.

The chain is built from TRBV6-2 or TRBV6-3 and TRBJ1-1; 8 bases are a match to TRBD1. V dropped 2 bases and J dropped 7; count of bases not matched to a gene: 9. Germline CDR1 reads MNHEY; CDR2 reads SVGEGT. CDR3 length: 15 amino acids. CDR3 sequence reads: CASSYLPGQGLEAFF. The CDR3 DNA is TGTGCCAGCAGTTACCTCCCCGGACAGGGTCTTGAAGCTTTCTTT.

In this sample, this clonotype turned up many times. V and J are TRBV7-9 and TRBJ1-4; D possibly corresponds to TRBD1 (5 bases). This CDR3 spans 15 amino acids. Germline loops: CDR1 SEHNR, CDR2 FQNEAQ (reference sequence). Trimming stripped 4 bases from V and 2 bases from J, with 11 bases between. CDR3 in DNA: TGTGCCAGCAGCTCCACGACAGCCACTAATGAAAAACTGTTTTTT. It yields the protein CASSSTTATNEKLFF.

There are many counts of this clonotype. The gene calls are TRBV21-1 and TRBJ2-5; the tabulated D call, TRBD1, remains unverified against the DNA. TRBV21-1 is a pseudogene segment. The length of the CDR3 is 19 residues. CDR3 sequence (DNA): TGTGCCAGCAGCAAAGGAAAAGGGCCCCGGGACAGGTACCAAGAGACCCAGTACTTC. Its protein is CASSKGKGPRDRYQETQYF.

Only a few counts were recorded for this clonotype. The rearrangement uses TRBV5-1 and TRBJ2-1; the match to TRBD2 covers 12 bases. The CDR3 runs 15 residues. With V trimmed by 4 bases and J by 10 bases, 9 bases remained unmatched. Germline CDR1 and CDR2: SGHRS and YFSETQ. The CDR3 region is CASSLLAGGQGEQFF. The CDR3 DNA sequence: TGCGCCAGCAGCCTTCTAGCGGGGGGGCAGGGCGAGCAGTTCTTC.

This rearrangement joins TRBV6-5 to TRBJ1-1; TRBD1 agrees at 7 bases. The CDR3 consists of 15 residues. The J segment lost 4 bases and the V segment lost 0 bases, leaving 5 bases of the junction unmatched. Looked up from germline, CDR1 is MNHEY and CDR2 is SVGAGI. CDR3 residues: CASSYSDRRVTEAFF. In nucleotides, the CDR3 is TGTGCCAGCAGTTACTCGGACAGGAGGGTCACTGAAGCTTTCTTT.

The chain links TRBV20-1 to TRBJ1-2; D is undetermined. The CDR3 runs 13 residues. Trimming took off 5 bases at V and 13 bases at J, with 23 bases between the two ends. CDR1 and CDR2 from the germline V gene are DFQATT and SNEGSKA (reference sequence). The CDR3 nucleotides are TGCAGTGCTGGAGTCCCGACGGTTTTTCCCAGCACCTTC. It yields the protein CSAGVPTVFPSTF.

The chain uses TRBV10-1 and TRBJ1-1; D gene uncertain. CDR3 length: 14 amino acids. Germline V gene sequence: CDR1 WNHNN, CDR2 SYGVQD (reference sequence). V lost 3 bases to trimming and J lost 5 bases, with 13 bases between them. CDR3 sequence: CASSDTGPTTEAFF. CDR3 sequence (DNA): TGCGCCAGCAGTGATACTGGACCCACGACTGAAGCTTTCTTT.

The chain recombines TRBV25-1 with TRBJ2-5; 7 bases align to TRBD2. Germline loops: CDR1 MGHDK, CDR2 SYGVNS. The CDR3 sequence is 13 residues long. The V gene end was trimmed by 7 bases and the J gene end by 2 bases; junction bases not matched to a gene: 4. In nucleotides, the CDR3 is TGTGCCAGCAATAAGGGAGGGCAAGAGACCCAGTACTTC. This gives the protein CASNKGGQETQYF.

This clonotype showed up just a few times. The chain uses TRBV4-1 and TRBJ1-2; no firm D call. The CDR3 runs to 15 residues. Germline-derived CDR1 and CDR2 are MGHRA and YSYEKL. V was trimmed by 1 base and J by 0 bases, leaving 9 bases between them. The CDR3 protein is CASSQVFTANYGYTF. CDR3 coding DNA: TGCGCCAGCAGCCAAGTTTTTACAGCTAACTATGGCTACACCTTC.

The rearrangement joins TRBV18 to TRBJ1-6, with D perhaps matching TRBD1 (6 bases). V was pared by 6 bases and J by 7 bases, with 16 bases between. This CDR3 spans 15 amino acids. Germline values: CDR1 KGHSH, CDR2 LQKENI. Here the CDR3 DNA reads TGTGCCAGCTCCCCGCAACAGGGAGTGAATTCACCCCTCCACTTT. It encodes CASSPQQGVNSPLHF.

The chain has TRBV29-1 and TRBJ1-1, with a weak D call TRBD1 (5 bases). The ends were cut back, 7 bases at V and 0 bases at J, with 9 bases in the middle. This CDR3 spans 12 amino acids. Per the germline V gene, CDR1 is SQVTM and CDR2 is ANQGSEA. The CDR3 reads CSETDLNTEAFF. The CDR3 region has the DNA TGCAGCGAGACAGACTTGAACACTGAAGCTTTCTTT.

This clonotype was detected a few times. The chain combines TRBV27 with TRBJ2-2; 8 bases are shared with TRBD2. Germline CDR1 MNHEY, CDR2 SMNVEV (reference sequence). V dropped 3 bases and J dropped 1; count of bases not matched to a gene: 7. The CDR3 is made up of 17 amino acids. Written as DNA, the CDR3 is TGTGCCAGCAGTTTCATGGGCAGCGGGGGGAACACCGGGGAGCTGTTTTTT. It yields the protein CASSFMGSGGNTGELFF.

This clonotype was observed a handful of times. The chain employs TRBV3-1 and TRBJ2-3, with D possibly called TRBD1 or TRBD2 (6 bases each). The CDR3 sequence is 18 residues long. Germline CDR1 is LGHDT and CDR2 is YNNKEL (reference sequence). Trimming removed 2 bases at V and 0 bases at J, with 18 bases between. CDR3 DNA: TGTGCCAGCAGCCAAACCCTCTCCCGGGGGCTTAGCACAGATACGCAGTATTTT. This codes for CASSQTLSRGLSTDTQYF.

The genes are TRBV4-1 and TRBJ1-1; possible D gene TRBD1, 5 bases. The CDR3 consists of 12 residues. With 0 bases removed from V and 8 bases from J, the gap between germline ends came to 7 bases. CDR1 and CDR2 from the germline V gene are MGHRA and YSYEKL. The chain's CDR3 is CASSQDGGEAFF. CDR3 nucleotide sequence: TGCGCCAGCAGCCAAGATGGGGGGGAAGCTTTCTTT.

The chain employs TRBV7-3 and TRBJ2-1, with D perhaps TRBD2 (6 bases). The CDR3 extends over 13 amino acids. Germline CDR1 is SGHTA and CDR2 is FQGTGA. V was cut by 2 bases and J by 9 bases, with 11 bases left in between. The CDR3 DNA is TGTGCCAGCAGCTTACAGGCGGGGACTGAGCAGTTCTTC. It is translated as CASSLQAGTEQFF.

Only a few counts were recorded for this clonotype. This chain connects TRBV11-3 to TRBJ2-3; D is undetermined. V lost 7 bases, J lost 0 bases, and 11 bases lay in between. CDR1 and CDR2 from the germline V gene are SGHNT and YENEEA. The length of the CDR3 is 14 residues. CDR3 sequence: CASKSGHSTDTQYF. Written as DNA, the CDR3 is TGTGCCAGCAAGTCCGGGCATAGCACAGATACGCAGTATTTT.

The chain joins TRBV23-1 to TRBJ2-7; D not certain. TRBV23-1 is annotated as an ORF whose role is uncertain. CDR3 length equals 14 residues. V was clipped by 9 bases and J by 0 bases, with 15 bases between them. For the CDR3, the DNA is TGCGCCAGGGTCGTCCGGCATCCCTCCTACGAGCAGTACGTC. Its translation is CARVVRHPSYEQYV.

Written as DNA, the CDR3 is TGCAGTGCTAGGCCGGGGACTAGCAATCAGCCCCAGCATTTT. Its translation: CSARPGTSNQPQHF. This sequence joins TRBV20-1 and TRBJ1-5, with D perhaps TRBD1 (5 bases). This CDR3 spans 14 amino acids. Germline V gene lookup returns CDR1 DFQATT and CDR2 SNEGSKA (reference sequence). V lost 3 bases and J lost 0, with 9 bases in between.

V usage is TRBV5-1 and J usage is TRBJ2-1; TRBD1 is a possible D gene (6 bases). The V and J ends lost 4 bases and 2 bases respectively, with 13 bases between them. Looked up from germline, CDR1 is SGHRS and CDR2 is YFSETQ. The CDR3 sequence is 15 residues long. The CDR3 here is CASSPDRLAYNEQFF. CDR3 in DNA: TGCGCCAGCAGCCCAGACAGGTTAGCCTACAATGAGCAGTTCTTC.

In its sample, this clonotype was seen a few times. V gene TRBV5-1 combines with J gene TRBJ2-5, with TRBD2 matching over 8 bases. The CDR3 length is 15 residues. The germline gives CDR1 SGHRS, CDR2 YFSETQ. V shed 4 bases, J shed 4 bases, and the junction held 9 bases outside the gene matches. The CDR3 spells CASSLGRTSRETQYF. The CDR3 DNA is TGCGCCAGCAGCCTCGGCCGGACTAGCAGAGAGACCCAGTACTTC. Full variable domain (remainder filled in from reference TRBV5-1 and TRBJ2-5): KAGVTQTPRYLIKTRGQQVTLSCSPISGHRSVSWYQQTPGQGLQFLFEYFSETQRNKGNFPGRFSGRQFSNSRSEMNVSTLELGDSALYLCASSLGRTSRETQYFGPGTRLLVL.

By proportion, this clonotype is medium-sized. The chain has TRBV6-6 and TRBJ2-5, with 8 bases fitting TRBD1. The ends lost 5 bases at V and 9 bases at J; junction bases unmatched: 5. The CDR3 totals 12 residues. Germline V lookup: CDR1 MNHNY, CDR2 SVGAGI (reference sequence). CDR3 nucleotide sequence: TGTGCCAGCAGTGCAGGGGGCGGGTCCCAGTACTTC. The encoded protein is CASSAGGGSQYF.

This clonotype has at least ten counts. The chain recombines TRBV12-3 or TRBV12-4 with TRBJ1-5, with D possibly being TRBD1 (5 bases). Trimming shortened V by 6 bases and J by 3 bases, and 12 bases separated the two germline ends. The CDR3 runs to 14 residues. As DNA, the CDR3 is TGTGCCAGCAGGACGACAGAGGACAATCAGCCCCAGCATTTT. Translating it yields CASRTTEDNQPQHF.

The chain links TRBV7-9 to TRBJ1-1, with a weak D call TRBD1 (5 bases). CDR3 length: 15 amino acids. Per germline, CDR1 SEHNR and CDR2 FQNEAQ (reference sequence). Trimming stripped 2 bases from V and 3 bases from J, with 13 bases between. CDR3 protein: CASSLRGDPHTEAFF. The CDR3 DNA sequence: TGTGCCAGCAGCTTACGGGGGGACCCGCACACTGAAGCTTTCTTT.

This clonotype showed up just a few times. The V gene is TRBV6-6, the J gene TRBJ2-7; 8 bases line up with TRBD2. V dropped 6 bases and J dropped 3; count of bases not matched to a gene: 1. The CDR3 contains 12 residues. The germline gives CDR1 MNHNY, CDR2 SVGAGI (reference sequence). The DNA for the CDR3 is TGTGCCAGCAGGCGGGGGGACTACGAGCAGTACTTC. This codes for CASRRGDYEQYF.

The table lists this clonotype with a few counts. The rearrangement uses TRBV5-1 and TRBJ2-7; 11 nucleotides line up with TRBD1. Germline V lookup: CDR1 SGHRS, CDR2 YFSETQ. With 3 bases clipped from V and 6 bases from J, the junction kept 2 bases outside the gene matches. This CDR3 region has 13 residues. The CDR3 loop reads CASSWGQGGEQYF. The CDR3 region has the DNA TGCGCCAGCAGCTGGGGACAGGGGGGCGAGCAGTACTTC.

This clonotype was observed a handful of times. The chain carries TRBV12-3 or TRBV12-4 and TRBJ1-1, with 8 bases matching TRBD1. V lost 6 bases and J lost 4; bases outside the gene matches: 7. The CDR3 spans 14 residues. In DNA, the CDR3 is TGTGCCAGCAGGCTGACAGGGGCTTTCACTGAAGCTTTCTTT. Protein sequence: CASRLTGAFTEAFF.